The 23 T cell receptor beta chains presented below share a single source sample, sequenced in a study of CD8 T cells in ankylosing spondylitis. Study outcomes and limitations: Blood of patients with ankylosing spondylitis appeared to be characterized by a TCR beta motif of several highly homologous variants.

TCRdb redid the calling of the 5' RACE reads with MiXCR, one entry per CDR3 protein. This sample has a few hundred thousand distinct CDR3 sequences; roughly 18% occur once, and the top ten carry about 0.94%. These receptors lack a known antigen. The sample taken for sequencing was blood, either unsorted or a sorted T cell fraction (not recorded which). Receptors originate from a male donor with ankylosing spondylitis.

The chain links TRBV6-5 to TRBJ1-1, with D possibly matching TRBD1 (5 bases). This CDR3 comprises 15 residues. CDR1 MNHEY and CDR2 SVGAGI come from the germline V gene. Trimming took off 2 bases at V and 0 bases at J, with 10 bases between the two ends. For the CDR3, the DNA is TGTGCCAGCAGTTACGCTCCAGGGTTGAACACTGAAGCTTTCTTT. It yields the protein CASSYAPGLNTEAFF.

V and J are TRBV27 and TRBJ2-5, with D tentatively TRBD1 or TRBD2 (6 bases each). Germline assignment: CDR1 MNHEY and CDR2 SMNVEV (reference sequence). V was clipped by 3 bases and J by 6 bases, with 14 bases between them. The CDR3 contains 14 residues. CDR3 sequence: CASSFDGGPKTQYF. Here the CDR3 DNA reads TGTGCCAGCAGTTTCGACGGGGGCCCGAAGACCCAGTACTTC.

The chain couples TRBV10-3 to TRBJ2-7; D possibly corresponds to TRBD1 (6 bases). V dropped 3 bases and J dropped 7 bases, with 25 bases sitting between them. This CDR3 is built from 17 residues. Germline loops: CDR1 ENHRY, CDR2 SYGVKD. CDR3 residues: CAISDPGPQGRSGEQYF. CDR3 bases: TGTGCCATCAGTGACCCGGGCCCACAGGGAAGGTCAGGGGAGCAGTACTTC.

The chain links TRBV28 to TRBJ1-1; D not resolved. V lost 8 bases and J 1 base, leaving 5 bases between the germline ends. From germline, CDR1 is MDHEN and CDR2 SYDVKM. This CDR3 is built from 11 residues. The DNA of the CDR3 is TGTGCCAGCGAGCCGAACACTGAAGCTTTCTTT. It yields the protein CASEPNTEAFF.

This clonotype was observed a handful of times. V and J are TRBV20-1 and TRBJ2-7; D remains unclear. V gave up 5 bases and J gave up 1 base, with 6 bases separating them. The CDR3 covers 11 residues. Germline CDR1 reads DFQATT; CDR2 reads SNEGSKA (reference sequence). This chain's CDR3 is CSALGSYEQYF. CDR3 in DNA: TGCAGTGCTCTCGGATCCTACGAGCAGTACTTC.

Only a few counts were recorded for this clonotype. V gene TRBV20-1 combines with J gene TRBJ2-7; 10 nucleotides agree with TRBD1. Trimming took 7 bases from V and 2 from J; bases not matched to a gene: 2. The CDR3 extends over 12 amino acids. CDR1 DFQATT and CDR2 SNEGSKA come from the germline V gene (reference sequence). In DNA, the CDR3 is TGCAGTGGGACAGGGGGTACCTACGAGCAGTACTTC. Translation: CSGTGGTYEQYF.

This clonotype was counted only a few times. V gene TRBV12-3 or TRBV12-4 combines with J gene TRBJ2-5; the match to TRBD2 covers 15 bases. The CDR3 spans 14 residues. Losses at the gene ends were 5 bases for V and 6 bases for J; bases not matched to a gene: 1. The CDR3 is CASSGTSGGKTQYF. DNA for the CDR3: TGTGCCAGCAGTGGGACTAGCGGGGGGAAGACCCAGTACTTC.

This clonotype has just a few counts. The chain has TRBV19 and TRBJ1-2; the D is unclear. This CDR3 has 16 residues. Per germline, CDR1 LNHDA and CDR2 SQIVND (reference sequence). V lost 4 bases to trimming and J lost 7 bases, with 22 bases between them. CDR3 residues: CASSNGLTANLLGYTF. The CDR3 DNA reads TGTGCCAGTAGTAACGGGTTAACGGCAAATCTTCTTGGCTACACCTTC.

This chain uses TRBV7-9 with TRBJ1-1; 7 positions agree with TRBD1. The CDR3 extends over 14 amino acids. Germline loops: CDR1 SEHNR, CDR2 FQNEAQ (reference sequence). Trimming cost V 5 bases and J 1 base; bases outside gene matches: 4. The CDR3 DNA follows: TGTGCCAGCAGCGCGGGACAGAAGAACACTGAAGCTTTCTTT. It specifies CASSAGQKNTEAFF.

This chain links TRBV20-1 with TRBJ1-3; 8 nucleotides agree with TRBD1. This CDR3 region has 15 residues. The V segment lost 4 bases and the J segment 0 bases; nucleotides outside the gene matches: 5. The germline gives CDR1 DFQATT, CDR2 SNEGSKA (reference sequence). CDR3: CSANRQGRSGNTIYF. Here the CDR3 DNA reads TGCAGTGCTAATCGACAGGGGCGCTCTGGAAACACCATATATTTT.

In this sample, this clonotype turned up a few times. The chain carries TRBV12-5 and TRBJ2-3; 10 bases map to TRBD2. Trimming at V came to 6 bases and at J to 2 bases, leaving 5 bases not matched to a gene. This CDR3 has 15 amino acids. CDR1 is LGHNT, CDR2 FRNRAP, per germline. The DNA of the CDR3 is TGTGCTAGTGGCTTAGGGACTAGCGCCACAGATACGCAGTATTTT. This sequence encodes CASGLGTSATDTQYF.

This clonotype was counted at least ten times. The rearrangement joins TRBV7-2 to TRBJ2-1, with 11 bases that match TRBD2. The CDR3 has 17 amino acids. Germline CDR1 and CDR2: SGHTA and FQGNSA. V lost 5 bases to trimming and J lost 5 bases; unmatched junction nucleotides: 11. The CDR3 protein is CASSRSLTSGGNNEQFF. The CDR3 nucleotides are TGTGCCAGCAGCCGTTCGCTTACTAGCGGGGGTAACAATGAGCAGTTCTTC.

CDR3 amino acids: CASSPYREGTQYF. In DNA form, the CDR3 reads TGTGCCAGCAGCCCGTACCGTGAGGGTACGCAGTATTTT. The V and J genes are TRBV6-1 and TRBJ2-3; possible D gene TRBD2, 5 bases. The germline V and J ends were trimmed by 6 bases and 8 bases, with 15 bases remaining between them. Germline CDR1 reads MNHNS; CDR2 reads SASEGT. This CDR3 is 13 amino acids long.

The chain uses TRBV29-1 and TRBJ1-4; the D is unclear. Germline loops: CDR1 SQVTM, CDR2 ANQGSEA. The ends were cut back, 4 bases at V and 4 bases at J, with 10 bases in the middle. This CDR3 is built from 13 residues. CDR3 amino acids: CSVAHGINEKLFF. For the CDR3, the DNA is TGCAGCGTTGCCCACGGAATTAATGAAAAACTGTTTTTT.

This clonotype was counted only a few times. This sequence joins TRBV20-1 and TRBJ2-3, with 12 bases identical to TRBD2. The CDR3 is 14 residues long. V shed 3 bases, J shed 4 bases, and the junction held 2 bases outside the gene matches. CDR1 is DFQATT, CDR2 SNEGSKA, per germline (reference sequence). CDR3: CSASLAGGADTQYF. The DNA of the CDR3 is TGCAGTGCTAGTCTAGCGGGGGGGGCAGATACGCAGTATTTT.

V and J are TRBV20-1 and TRBJ2-1; D gene ambiguous. CDR1 and CDR2 from the germline V gene are DFQATT and SNEGSKA (reference sequence). The length of the CDR3 is 13 residues. V shed 3 bases and J shed 5 bases, with 11 bases lying between them. The CDR3 here is CSARTFSDNEQFF. The DNA for the CDR3 is TGCAGTGCTAGGACCTTCAGCGACAATGAGCAGTTCTTC.

Points on this clonotype: Mismatch with germline at one junction end may stem from a read error. This chain uses TRBV28 with TRBJ2-1; D may be TRBD1 (6 bases). In germline, CDR1 is MDHEN, CDR2 SYDVKM. The CDR3 contains 14 residues. CDR3 amino acids: CASSEGVSHNEQFF. The CDR3 bases are TGTGCCAGCAGTGAGGGGGTCTCCCACAATGAGCAGTTCTTC.

This clonotype was seen a handful of times. The CDR3 nucleotides read TGTGCCAGCAACCTGCGAGAGAGGGGGGATGGCTACACCTTC. It encodes CASNLRERGDGYTF. The rearrangement links TRBV12-3 or TRBV12-4 to TRBJ1-2; TRBD1 might be the D (6 bases). CDR3 length: 14 residues. Trimming stripped 7 bases from V and 6 bases from J, with 18 bases between.

This chain uses TRBV11-2 with TRBJ2-1, with 12 bases that match TRBD2. Germline lookup yields CDR1 SGHAT and CDR2 FQNNGV. Trimming took 1 base from V and 6 from J; bases not matched to a gene: 4. The CDR3 sequence is 16 residues long. The CDR3 region is CASSLGLAGGPNEQFF. CDR3 nucleotide sequence: TGTGCCAGCAGCTTAGGTCTAGCGGGAGGGCCCAATGAGCAGTTCTTC.

The gene calls are TRBV5-1 and TRBJ2-2, with 9 bases aligning to TRBD2. Germline CDR1 SGHRS, CDR2 YFSETQ. V lost 3 bases, J lost 5 bases, and 11 bases stayed unmatched. This CDR3 is 17 amino acids long. The CDR3 nucleotides are TGCGCCAGCAGCTCCCCTGTAACGGCGGGGGGGACCGGGGAGCTGTTTTTT. It translates to CASSSPVTAGGTGELFF.

This clonotype has more than one count but fewer than ten. The chain couples TRBV5-6 to TRBJ2-3; 12 bases fit TRBD2. Trimming at V came to 4 bases and at J to 4 bases, leaving 10 bases not matched to a gene. Germline V gene data show CDR1 as SGHDT and CDR2 as YYEEEE. The CDR3 loop spans 17 amino acids. The CDR3 here is CASSLNGLAGRADTQYF. The CDR3 nucleotides are TGTGCCAGCAGCCTTAACGGACTAGCGGGGAGAGCAGATACGCAGTATTTT.

This clonotype came up a few times. J is TRBJ2-5 and V is TRBV19, with D unclear. V gave up 10 bases and J gave up 5 bases, with 11 bases separating them. The germline V gene encodes CDR1 LNHDA and CDR2 SQIVND (reference sequence). This CDR3 has 11 amino acids. CDR3 residues: CATSLRETQYF. The CDR3 nucleotides are TGTGCCACCTCCCTGAGGGAGACCCAGTACTTC.

Only a few counts were recorded for this clonotype. V usage is TRBV7-3 and J usage is TRBJ1-1; D gene ambiguous. The germline CDR1 and CDR2 sequences are SGHTA and FQGTGA. Trimming shortened V by 4 bases and J by 4 bases, and 10 bases separated the two germline ends. The CDR3 runs 13 residues. The CDR3 loop is CASSSLLGTEAFF. CDR3 sequence (DNA): TGTGCCAGCAGCTCCCTCCTTGGCACTGAAGCTTTCTTT.